This paragraph covers one TCR beta chain sequence. This sample is drawn from a study of T cell changes during pregnancy in multiple sclerosis. Clones were sequenced by immunoSEQ multiplex PCR, and TCRdb holds only the in-frame ones, with some missing. The sample holds approximately 53,000 clones, over 90% seen once. The length of the CDR3 is 16 residues. Deletions cut 5 bases from V and 8 bases from J, with 20 bases between. Germline V gene data show CDR1 as SGDLS and CDR2 as YYNGEE. The sequences come from CD4+ T cells from peripheral blood mononuclear cells, collected in the second trimester of pregnancy. The sequence was collected from a female donor with multiple sclerosis, enrolled in a pregnancy study. The chain carries TRBV9 and TRBJ1-6; the D gene is possibly TRBD1 (6 bases). DNA for the CDR3: TGTGCCAGCAGTTTAAACCACAGGGCTAGGGATTCACCCCTCCACTTT. It yields the protein CASSLNHRARDSPLHF. Based on the CDR3 plus reference TRBV9 and TRBJ1-6, the full variable domain is DSGVTQTPKHLITATGQRVTLRCSPRSGDLSVYWYQQSLDQGLQFLIQYYNGEERAKGNILERFSAQQFPDLHSELNLSSLELGDSALYFCASSLNHRARDSPLHFGNGTRLTVT.